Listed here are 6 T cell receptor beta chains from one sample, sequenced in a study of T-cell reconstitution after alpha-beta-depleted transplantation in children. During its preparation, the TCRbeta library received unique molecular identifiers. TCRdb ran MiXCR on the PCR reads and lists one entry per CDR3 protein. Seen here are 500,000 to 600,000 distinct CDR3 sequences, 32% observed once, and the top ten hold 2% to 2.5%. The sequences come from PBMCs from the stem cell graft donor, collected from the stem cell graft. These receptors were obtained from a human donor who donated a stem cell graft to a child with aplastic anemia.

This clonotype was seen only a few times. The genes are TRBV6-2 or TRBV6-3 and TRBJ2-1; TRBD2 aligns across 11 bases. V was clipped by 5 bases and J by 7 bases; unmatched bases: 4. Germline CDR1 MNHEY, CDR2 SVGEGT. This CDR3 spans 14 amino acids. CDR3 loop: CASSTSGRINEQFF. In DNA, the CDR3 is TGTGCCAGCAGTACTAGCGGGAGAATAAATGAGCAGTTCTTC.

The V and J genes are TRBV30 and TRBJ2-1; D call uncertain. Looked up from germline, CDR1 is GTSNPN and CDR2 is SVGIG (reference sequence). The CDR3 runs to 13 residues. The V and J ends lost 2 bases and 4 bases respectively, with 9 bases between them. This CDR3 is CAWSFDGYNEQFF. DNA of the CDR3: TGTGCCTGGAGTTTTGACGGATACAATGAGCAGTTCTTC.

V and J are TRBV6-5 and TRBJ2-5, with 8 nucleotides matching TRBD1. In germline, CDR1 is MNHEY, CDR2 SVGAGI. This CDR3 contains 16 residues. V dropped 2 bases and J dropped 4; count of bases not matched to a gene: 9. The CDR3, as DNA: TGTGCCAGCAGTTACCCCGGACAGGGATTAGGAGAGACCCAGTACTTC. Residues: CASSYPGQGLGETQYF.

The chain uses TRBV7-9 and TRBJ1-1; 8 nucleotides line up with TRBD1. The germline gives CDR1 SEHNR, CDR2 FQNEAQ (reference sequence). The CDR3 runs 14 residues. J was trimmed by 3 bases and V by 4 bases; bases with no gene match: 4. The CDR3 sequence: CASSWGQAYTEAFF. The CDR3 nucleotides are TGTGCCAGCAGCTGGGGACAGGCTTACACTGAAGCTTTCTTT.

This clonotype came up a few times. The CDR3 loop reads CASRAKLLAANEKLFF. The CDR3, as DNA: TGTGCCAGCAGAGCGAAACTCCTCGCAGCTAATGAAAAACTGTTTTTT. The rearrangement links TRBV27 to TRBJ1-4; no clear D. Trimming shortened V by 6 bases and J by 3 bases, and 17 bases separated the two germline ends. The germline gives CDR1 MNHEY, CDR2 SMNVEV (reference sequence). The CDR3 consists of 16 residues.

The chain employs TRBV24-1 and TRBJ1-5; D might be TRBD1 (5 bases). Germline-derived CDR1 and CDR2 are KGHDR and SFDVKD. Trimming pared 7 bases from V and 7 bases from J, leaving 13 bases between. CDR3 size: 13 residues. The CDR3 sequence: CATRRRVRQPQHF. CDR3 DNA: TGTGCCACCAGACGCAGGGTTCGGCAGCCCCAGCATTTT.